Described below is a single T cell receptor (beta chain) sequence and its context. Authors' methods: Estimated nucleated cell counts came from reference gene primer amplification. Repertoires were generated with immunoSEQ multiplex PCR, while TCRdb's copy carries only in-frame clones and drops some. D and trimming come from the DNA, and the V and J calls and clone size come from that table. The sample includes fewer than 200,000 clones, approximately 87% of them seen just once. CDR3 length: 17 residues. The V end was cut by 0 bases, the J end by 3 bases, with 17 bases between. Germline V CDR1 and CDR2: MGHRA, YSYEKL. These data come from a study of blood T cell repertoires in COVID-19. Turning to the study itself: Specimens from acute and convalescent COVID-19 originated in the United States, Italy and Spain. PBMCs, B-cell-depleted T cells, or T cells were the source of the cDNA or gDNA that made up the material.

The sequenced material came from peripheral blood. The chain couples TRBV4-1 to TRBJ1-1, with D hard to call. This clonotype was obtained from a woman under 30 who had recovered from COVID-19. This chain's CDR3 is CASSQDSVQEGDTEAFF. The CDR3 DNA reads TGCGCCAGCAGCCAAGATAGCGTCCAGGAGGGTGACACTGAAGCTTTCTTT.